This T cell receptor beta chain was identified in a study of neurological immune-mediated disorders. The sample holds many counts of this clonotype. Antigen unknown. The CDR3 length is 14 residues. Germline V CDR1 and CDR2: MNHEY, SVGAGI. The V gene lost 6 bases and the J gene lost 5 bases, with 13 bases spanning the gap. General study findings and limits: Patients with HTLV-1-associated myelopathy showed the most TCR clonal expansion. Those with multiple sclerosis showed the least, falling below healthy controls.

Stored at -80 C, 2 million PBMCs were the source of the unsorted libraries. The authors made cDNA by 5'RACE with 10-nucleotide random UMIs. From 15-18 subjects, every sequencing run obtained over 160 million TCR-beta sequences. Each CDR3 protein is one row after TCRdb ran MiXCR on the 5' RACE reads. The table shows around 66,000 distinct CDR3 sequences, with around 5.5% occurring only once. Sequencing was performed on PBMCs. The sequence was obtained from a woman in her twenties or thirties with multiple sclerosis. The chain is built from TRBV6-5 and TRBJ1-4; the D gene is possibly TRBD1 (6 bases). The CDR3 region is CASRSDRLNEKLFF. The CDR3 coding sequence is TGTGCCAGCAGATCTGACAGGCTGAATGAAAAACTGTTTTTT.